The clone carrying this T cell receptor beta chain appeared a few times. Its cognate antigen is unknown. These data are taken from a study of T-cell reconstitution after alpha-beta-depleted transplantation in children. Regarding the study as a whole: Recipient T cells and thymic progenitors that survived gave rise to the high TCRbeta diversity observed at day 60 in some patients. Newly generated T cells supplied most T-cell counts and diversity one year post-transplant. Reported findings indicate that, about two months after transplant, alpha-beta T cells came from several hundred expanded clones, which were derived from non-depleted graft cells.

Germline V CDR1 and CDR2: MNHEY, SMNVEV (reference sequence). This CDR3 contains 16 residues. The V and J ends lost 0 bases and 9 bases respectively, with 18 bases between them. A TCRbeta library incorporating unique molecular identifiers was prepared. TCRdb reprocessed the PCR reads via MiXCR and lists one record per CDR3 protein. The data show approximately 500,000 distinct CDR3 sequences, more than 9% seen once. The material sequenced was PBMCs, taken before TCRalphabeta/CD19-depleted stem cell transplant. The receptor comes from a child aged 2-15 years with inherited bone marrow failure, due to receive a stem cell transplant. The V call is TRBV27, the J call TRBJ2-1, with TRBD2 as a possible D gene (5 bases). CDR3 nucleotide sequence: TGTGCCAGCAGTTTATCGAGGGAGACTATGGGGATTGAGCAGTTCTTC. Translated: CASSLSRETMGIEQFF.